A selection of T cell receptor beta chains follows, all from one sample in a study of blood T cells in healthy people across ages. TCRdb passed the 5' RACE reads through MiXCR, listing each CDR3 protein once. The sample lists 550,000 to 650,000 distinct CDR3 sequences; roughly a quarter were seen once. These data are also associated with another study on T cells of mothers and their children.

Sequenced input: blood. All receptors derive from a boy aged 2 to 9 in good health. CDR3s include the opening cysteine and the closing phenylalanine or tryptophan. A D gene is named only where the DNA matches it firmly. Not every row has a clone size; where given, it reads once, few, many or a size class.

d_call | j_call | v_call | clone_size | cdr3_aa | cdr3_nt
TRBD1 | TRBJ2-5 | TRBV10-1 | few | CASSGRQGSTQYF | TGCGCCAGCAGTGGCAGACAGGGTTCGACCCAGTACTTC
TRBD2 | TRBJ2-2 | TRBV4-1 | few | CASRSGGRDTGELFF | TGCGCCAGCAGGTCGGGCGGGAGAGACACCGGGGAGCTGTTTTTT
NA | TRBJ2-3 | TRBV29-1 | few | CSVEDRLKSSTDTQYF | TGCAGCGTTGAAGATCGGCTAAAAAGTAGCACAGATACGCAGTATTTT
TRBD2 | TRBJ2-5 | TRBV7-9 | few | CASSLRGTNQETQYF | TGTGCCAGCAGCTTACGGGGGACTAACCAAGAGACCCAGTACTTC
NA | TRBJ2-3 | TRBV15 | NA | CATSRERGGDTQYF | TGTGCCACCAGCAGGGAAAGGGGAGGAGATACGCAGTATTTT
TRBD2 | TRBJ2-2 | TRBV4-3 | few | CASSLYSGRDTGELFF | TGCGCCAGCAGCCTTTACAGCGGGAGAGACACCGGGGAGCTGTTTTTT
TRBD1 | TRBJ1-1 | TRBV12-3/TRBV12-4 | few | CASSRKRTGTRNTEAFF | TGTGCCAGCAGCCGGAAGAGGACAGGGACGAGGAACACTGAAGCTTTCTTT
TRBD2 | TRBJ2-2 | TRBV20-1 | NA | CSARGGLAGGATGELFF | TGCAGTGCTAGAGGGGGACTAGCGGGAGGCGCCACCGGGGAGCTGTTTTTT
NA | TRBJ2-5 | TRBV6-6 | NA | CASSYTGPQETQYF | TGTGCCAGCAGTTATACGGGACCCCAAGAGACCCAGTACTTC
NA | TRBJ2-7 | TRBV28 | few | CASSFRPAPYEQYF | TGTGCCAGCAGTTTCCGACCCGCACCCTACGAGCAGTACTTC
TRBD2 | TRBJ2-1 | TRBV4-1 | NA | CASSQVPLAGGLNEQFF | TGCGCCAGCAGCCAAGTTCCCTTAGCGGGGGGGCTCAATGAGCAGTTCTTC
TRBD1 | TRBJ2-7 | TRBV29-1 | NA | CSVTGGYEQYF | TGCAGCGTAACAGGGGGCTACGAGCAGTACTTC
TRBD1 | TRBJ1-1 | TRBV27 | NA | CASSFFPPKSRGRRTEAFF | TGTGCCAGCAGTTTTTTCCCACCGAAATCGAGGGGGCGAAGAACTGAAGCTTTCTTT
TRBD1 | TRBJ2-5 | TRBV7-2 | few | CASSLVPGQGRLRETQYF | TGTGCCAGCAGCTTAGTCCCGGGACAGGGGAGACTCCGGGAGACCCAGTACTTC
NA | TRBJ1-1 | TRBV29-1 | NA | CSVAGTLNTEAFF | TGCAGCGTCGCCGGGACGCTGAACACTGAAGCTTTCTTT
NA | TRBJ1-6 | TRBV7-3 | few | CASSLGGISPLHF | TGTGCCAGCAGCTTGGGGGGAATTTCACCCCTCCACTTT
NA | TRBJ1-4 | TRBV5-1 | few | CASSLGGNSMEKLFF | TGCGCCAGCAGCTTGGGGGGCAACAGCATGGAAAAACTGTTTTTT
NA | TRBJ2-7 | TRBV29-1 | many | CSVASAVSSYEQYF | TGCAGCGTCGCCTCGGCGGTAAGCTCCTACGAGCAGTACTTC
NA | TRBJ2-3 | TRBV5-1 | NA | CASSLVRGDRTSTDTQYF | TGCGCCAGCAGCTTGGTCCGGGGAGACCGAACTAGCACAGATACGCAGTATTTT
NA | TRBJ2-1 | TRBV19 | NA | CASSIGGHLRENSYNEQFF | TGTGCCAGTAGTATAGGGGGACATCTACGGGAGAACTCCTACAATGAGCAGTTCTTC
NA | TRBJ2-5 | TRBV3-1 | NA | CASSQDGSQETQYF | TGTGCCAGCAGCCAAGATGGGAGTCAGGAGACCCAGTACTTC
TRBD1 | TRBJ1-2 | TRBV12-3/TRBV12-4 | NA | CASSPTGARPLGGYTF | TGTGCCAGCAGCCCAACAGGGGCGCGGCCCCTGGGGGGCTACACCTTC
NA | TRBJ2-7 | TRBV27 | NA | CASSWTALGGYEQYF | TGTGCCAGCAGTTGGACAGCTCTCGGCGGCTACGAGCAGTACTTC
NA | TRBJ2-6 | TRBV30 | few | CAWSTNRGANVLTF | TGTGCCTGGAGCACTAATAGGGGGGCCAACGTCCTGACTTTC
NA | TRBJ1-3 | TRBV7-6 | NA | CASSALGASGNTIYF | TGTGCCAGCAGCGCCTTAGGGGCCTCTGGAAACACCATATATTTT
NA | TRBJ2-3 | TRBV15 | once | CAARQGDTQYF | TGTGCCGCCCGGCAAGGGGATACGCAGTATTTT
TRBD2 | TRBJ2-1 | TRBV20-1 | few | CSANAPWREDHNEQFF | TGCAGTGCTAACGCGCCTTGGCGGGAGGACCACAATGAGCAGTTCTTC
NA | TRBJ2-7 | TRBV20-1 | few | CSARRQESSYEQYF | TGCAGTGCTAGACGACAGGAGAGCTCCTACGAGCAGTACTTC
NA | TRBJ2-3 | TRBV7-2 | few | CASSLGGKVTDTQYF | TGTGCCAGCAGCTTAGGCGGGAAAGTAACAGATACGCAGTATTTT
NA | TRBJ2-7 | TRBV14 | few | CASSHTIGEQYF | TGTGCCAGCAGCCACACGATAGGCGAGCAGTACTTC
NA | TRBJ2-7 | TRBV14 | NA | CASSQGPDRLYEQYF | TGTGCCAGCAGCCAAGGTCCAGACCGTTTATACGAGCAGTACTTC
NA | TRBJ2-1 | TRBV29-1 | few | CSVEEGNEQFF | TGCAGCGTTGAGGAGGGGAATGAGCAGTTCTTC
NA | TRBJ1-1 | TRBV12-3/TRBV12-4 | few | CASRRTVNTEAFF | TGTGCCAGCAGGCGGACCGTGAACACTGAAGCTTTCTTT
NA | TRBJ1-4 | TRBV6-2/TRBV6-3 | many | CASSRNEKLFF | TGTGCCAGCAGCAGGAATGAAAAACTGTTTTTT
TRBD2 | TRBJ2-1 | TRBV7-2 | NA | CASGAWASGGGNEQFF | TGTGCCAGCGGAGCATGGGCTAGCGGGGGGGGCAATGAGCAGTTCTTC
NA | TRBJ2-7 | TRBV15 | NA | CATSRVGEGAAYEQYF | TGTGCCACCAGCAGAGTGGGTGAGGGAGCGGCCTACGAGCAGTACTTC
TRBD1 | TRBJ1-1 | TRBV9 | NA | CASSVGTGGTEAFF | TGTGCCAGCAGCGTAGGGACAGGGGGGACTGAAGCTTTCTTT
TRBD2 | TRBJ2-1 | TRBV24-1 | few | CATSALGAGGVNEQFF | TGTGCCACCAGTGCCCTGGGAGCGGGAGGAGTCAATGAGCAGTTCTTC
NA | TRBJ1-4 | TRBV5-6 | NA | CASSAGVGGEKLFF | TGTGCCAGCAGCGCTGGGGTAGGGGGTGAAAAACTGTTTTTT
TRBD1 | TRBJ2-7 | TRBV6-6 | few | CASSYSTGVYEQYF | TGTGCCAGCAGTTACTCTACAGGGGTGTACGAGCAGTACTTC
TRBD2 | TRBJ2-5 | TRBV6-5 | few | CATRGAGGVQETQYF | TGTGCCACCCGGGGGGCGGGAGGTGTCCAAGAGACCCAGTACTTC
NA | TRBJ1-4 | TRBV6-1 | few | CASSQREGHEKLFF | TGTGCCAGCAGTCAAAGGGAAGGTCATGAAAAACTGTTTTTT
NA | TRBJ1-4 | TRBV20-1 | NA | CSARPEEKLFF | TGCAGTGCTAGGCCGGAGGAAAAACTGTTTTTT
TRBD1 | TRBJ1-4 | TRBV5-1 | NA | CASSQSPGQGGEKLFF | TGCGCCAGCAGCCAAAGCCCGGGACAGGGCGGTGAAAAACTGTTTTTT
TRBD2 | TRBJ2-7 | TRBV9 | NA | CASSGPGASGGYEQYF | TGTGCCAGCAGCGGACCAGGGGCTAGCGGGGGTTACGAGCAGTACTTC
TRBD1 | TRBJ1-4 | TRBV7-2 | NA | CASSKHWDRDGATNEKLFF | TGTGCCAGCAGCAAGCATTGGGACAGGGATGGGGCAACTAATGAAAAACTGTTTTTT
NA | TRBJ1-4 | TRBV6-5 | NA | CAVRDSRNEKLFF | TGTGCCGTCCGGGACTCGAGAAATGAAAAACTGTTTTTT
NA | TRBJ2-1 | TRBV15 | few | CATSREAASYNEQFF | TGTGCCACCAGCAGAGAAGCGGCTTCCTACAATGAGCAGTTCTTC
NA | TRBJ1-2 | TRBV6-2/TRBV6-3 | few | CASSSDLSGFGYTF | TGTGCCAGCAGTTCGGACCTGAGTGGCTTCGGCTACACCTTC
NA | TRBJ1-1 | TRBV3-1 | few | CASSRPGGNTEAFF | TGTGCCAGCAGCCGCCCCGGGGGGAACACTGAAGCTTTCTTT
NA | TRBJ1-1 | TRBV25-1 | few | CASSDLAQAFF | TGTGCCAGCAGTGACCTGGCTCAGGCTTTCTTT
NA | TRBJ2-4 | TRBV20-1 | few | CSARVNIQYF | TGCAGTGCTAGAGTGAACATTCAGTACTTC
NA | TRBJ1-5 | TRBV12-3/TRBV12-4 | few | CATARGGNQPQHF | TGCGCCACCGCGAGGGGGGGGAATCAGCCCCAGCATTTT
NA | TRBJ1-4 | TRBV19 | once | CASSGAGRNLFF | TGTGCCAGTTCGGGTGCGGGGCGTAACCTGTTTTTT
TRBD1 | TRBJ1-1 | TRBV20-1 | few | CSANRGGTEAFF | TGCAGTGCTAACAGGGGCGGCACTGAAGCTTTTTTT
TRBD1 | TRBJ1-2 | TRBV12-3/TRBV12-4 | NA | CASRDRSYGYTF | TGTGCCAGCAGGGACAGGTCTTATGGCTACACCTTC
NA | TRBJ2-3 | TRBV20-1 | few | CSASGGSGYTDTQYF | TGCAGTGCTAGTGGGGGTAGCGGATACACAGATACGCAGTATTTT